This T cell receptor beta chain was found in a study of PD-1 blockade in classical Hodgkin lymphoma. Findings of the study overall: Newly diagnosed patients reportedly had lower baseline TCR diversity than healthy donors. Causes of the repertoire differences remain undefined, possibly disease activity or prior therapy.

The CDR3 sequence is 14 residues long. Germline CDR1 LNHNV, CDR2 YYDKDF (reference sequence). The germline V and J ends were trimmed by 5 bases and 2 bases, with 13 bases remaining between them. Sample time point: newly diagnosed, previously untreated cHL patient sample. Sequencing was performed with immunoSEQ multiplex PCR; in TCRdb, only in-frame clones are kept and a portion is missing. The repertoire holds some 28,000 clones, with approximately 90% as singletons. Comment on this clone: Its target is unknown.

V and J are TRBV15 and TRBJ2-7; D gene uncertain. This sequence originates from a human donor with classical Hodgkin lymphoma. Sequenced: peripheral blood mononuclear cells (PBMCs). In nucleotides, the CDR3 is TGTGCCACCAGCCCCGGTGGCAATGCCTACGAGCAGTACTTC. This translates into CATSPGGNAYEQYF. Variable domain in full (rest from reference TRBV15 and TRBJ2-7): DAMVIQNPRYQVTQFGKPVTLSCSQTLNHNVMYWYQQKSSQAPKLLFHYYDKDFNNEADTPDNFQSRRPNTSFCFLDIRSPGLGDTAMYLCATSPGGNAYEQYFGPGTRLTVT.